Shown below are 5 T cell receptor beta chains from a single sample sequenced in a study of metastatic and nonmetastatic thyroid tumors. Each patient came to thyroid surgery without any prior treatment (of any kind). TCRdb re-called the PCR reads through MiXCR. Of 35,000 to 45,000 clones in the sample, around 3.1% were seen once. The source material was blood. Receptors were obtained from a female donor with papillary thyroid cancer or a benign thyroid nodule (not recorded which). Some clones in this sample may be carry-over from other donors' samples.

The V call is TRBV6-2 or TRBV6-3, the J call TRBJ2-2, with D hard to call. V lost 7 bases and J lost 4, with 16 bases in between. The CDR3 is 15 amino acids. The germline V gene has CDR1 MNHEY and CDR2 SVGEGT. CDR3 amino acids: CASIPGAEITGELFF. The CDR3 DNA reads TGTGCCAGCATCCCCGGTGCAGAGATCACCGGGGAGCTGTTTTTT.

There are a few counts of this clone. The chain uses TRBV10-1 and TRBJ2-7, with TRBD1 matching 8 bases. The CDR3 is 11 amino acids. The germline V gene encodes CDR1 WNHNN and CDR2 SYGVQD (reference sequence). Trimming took 9 bases from V and 3 from J; bases not matched to a gene: 1. This CDR3 reads CASGQGYEQYF. In DNA form, the CDR3 reads TGCGCCAGTGGACAGGGCTACGAGCAGTACTTC.

This clone was seen repeatedly, ten times or more. A single base separates this from a much larger clone, so it may be a read error. The chain uses TRBV6-1 and TRBJ1-2; D possibly corresponds to TRBD1 (5 bases). This CDR3 comprises 13 residues. Per germline, CDR1 MNHNS and CDR2 SASEGT. V lost 6 bases and J lost 4, with 12 bases in between. The CDR3 coding sequence is TGTGCCAGCAGAAAGACAGCGAGCTATGGCTACACCTTC. Translation gives CASRKTASYGYTF.

This clone has ten or more counts. The gene calls are TRBV27 and TRBJ1-1, with 10 bases matching TRBD1. The CDR3 contains 17 residues. Losses at the gene ends were 5 bases for V and 3 bases for J; bases not matched to a gene: 12. The V gene's germline CDR1 is MNHEY and CDR2 SMNVEV (reference sequence). This CDR3 reads CASSPASGDRGYTEAFF. The CDR3 nucleotides read TGTGCCAGCAGTCCAGCATCCGGGGACAGGGGATACACTGAAGCTTTCTTT.

This clone was counted only a few times. V usage is TRBV24-1 and J usage is TRBJ1-2; 8 positions match TRBD1. Germline V gives CDR1 KGHDR, CDR2 SFDVKD. V was clipped by 3 bases and J by 5 bases; unmatched bases: 7. This CDR3 has 15 amino acids. The chain's CDR3 is CATSDAGTGVYGYTF. The CDR3 DNA is TGTGCCACCAGTGATGCCGGGACAGGTGTTTATGGCTACACCTTC.